Below, 31 T cell receptor beta chains from the same sample are listed, as sequenced in a study of blood T cell repertoires in COVID-19. The assay was immunoSEQ multiplex PCR, and TCRdb's table has in-frame clones only and misses some. The sample has around 50,000 clones; approximately 86% are singletons. Sequences were obtained from peripheral blood. Receptors were obtained from a woman older than 75 with COVID-19, enrolled during active disease.

The chain is built from TRBV7-9 and TRBJ1-3; D is uncertain. The CDR3 sequence is 19 residues long. Looked up from germline, CDR1 is SEHNR and CDR2 is FQNEAQ (reference sequence). The V gene lost 5 bases and the J gene lost 2 bases, with 25 bases spanning the gap. The CDR3 DNA follows: TGTGCCAGCAGCAGTCCCAAACGGCCGGGGAACTCGGCTGGAAACACCATATATTTT. Protein: CASSSPKRPGNSAGNTIYF.

The chain combines TRBV5-1 with TRBJ2-3, with a possible D match to TRBD2 (6 bases). CDR1 is SGHRS and CDR2 is YFSETQ in the germline V gene. CDR3 length: 13 residues. V was pared by 7 bases and J by 4 bases, with 13 bases between. CDR3 region: CASGDRLADTQYF. CDR3 coding DNA: TGCGCCAGCGGGGACCGACTAGCAGATACGCAGTATTTT.

CDR3 region: CASSQGLAGGPNTGELFF. CDR3 sequence (DNA): TGTGCCAGCAGCCAGGGACTAGCGGGGGGACCGAACACCGGGGAGCTGTTTTTT. This chain connects TRBV3-1 (or the pseudogene TRBV3-2) to TRBJ2-2, with 15 bases identical to TRBD2. The CDR3 has 18 amino acids. With 3 bases clipped from V and 0 bases from J, the junction kept 2 bases outside the gene matches. Germline CDR1 and CDR2: LGHDT and YNNKEL (reference sequence).

The chain uses TRBV7-2 and TRBJ2-1; 7 bases match TRBD1. V shed 3 bases, J shed 5 bases, and the junction held 4 bases outside the gene matches. The V gene's germline CDR1 is SGHTA and CDR2 FQGNSA. This CDR3 has 14 residues. Written as DNA, the CDR3 is TGTGCCAGCAGCTTTAGGGACAGAAACAATGAGCAGTTCTTC. As protein: CASSFRDRNNEQFF.

The gene calls are TRBV6-6 and TRBJ1-2, with 10 bases matching TRBD1. V dropped 6 bases and J dropped 4; count of bases not matched to a gene: 5. The germline V gene has CDR1 MNHNY and CDR2 SVGAGI (reference sequence). CDR3 length: 14 residues. The CDR3 sequence is CASSSGTGVYGYTF. CDR3 bases: TGTGCCAGCAGCTCCGGGACAGGGGTCTATGGCTACACCTTC.

This clone turned up a few times. The gene calls are TRBV19 and TRBJ2-1; TRBD1 matches 7 bases. The trim removed 5 bases at V and 1 base at J, leaving 8 bases unmatched. The CDR3 is 16 residues long. Germline V lookup: CDR1 LNHDA, CDR2 SQIVND (reference sequence). CDR3 sequence (DNA): TGTGCCAGTAGTTACAGGGGCCCCGGGTCCTACAATGAGCAGTTCTTC. Amino acid sequence: CASSYRGPGSYNEQFF.

The rearrangement uses TRBV5-1 and TRBJ2-2; D possibly corresponds to TRBD1 (6 bases). There are 14 residues in the CDR3. V was shortened by 0 bases and J by 7 bases, with 10 bases between the two germline ends. Germline CDR1 is SGHRS and CDR2 is YFSETQ. The CDR3 here is CASSLDRADGELFF. CDR3 nucleotides: TGCGCCAGCAGCTTGGACAGGGCTGACGGGGAGCTGTTTTTT.

V gene TRBV14 combines with J gene TRBJ1-1, with a weak D call TRBD1 (5 bases). The V end was cut by 4 bases, the J end by 7 bases, with 19 bases between. The CDR3 length is 15 residues. CDR1 and CDR2 from the germline V gene are SGHDN and FVKESK. CDR3 amino acids: CASSRAGNFQGEAFF. CDR3 sequence (DNA): TGTGCCAGCAGCCGCGCAGGGAATTTTCAAGGTGAAGCTTTCTTT.

This chain joins TRBV12-3 or TRBV12-4 and TRBJ2-3; TRBD2 is a possible D gene (6 bases). The CDR3 covers 13 residues. The V end lost 2 bases, the J end lost 5 bases, and 8 bases lay between the germline ends. The CDR3 coding sequence is TGTGCCAGCAGTTTATCCGGGGGAGATACGCAGTATTTT. Translation: CASSLSGGDTQYF.

The V and J genes are TRBV5-1 and TRBJ2-2, with D possibly TRBD1 on 5 matching bases. Looked up from germline, CDR1 is SGHRS and CDR2 is YFSETQ. V was pared by 0 bases and J by 7 bases, with 10 bases between. The CDR3 is 14 amino acids. CDR3 nucleotides: TGCGCCAGCAGCTTGGCAGGGTTTGGCGGGGAGCTGTTTTTT. Amino acid sequence: CASSLAGFGGELFF.

The rearrangement joins TRBV5-6 to TRBJ1-1; the match to TRBD1 covers 7 bases. The CDR3 is made up of 14 amino acids. V trimming: 4 bases; J trimming: 0 bases; junction bases outside the gene matches: 3. Germline V gene data show CDR1 as SGHDT and CDR2 as YYEEEE. The CDR3 sequence: CASSLGTVNTEAFF. The CDR3 bases are TGTGCCAGCAGCCTGGGGACAGTGAACACTGAAGCTTTCTTT.

The rearrangement uses TRBV9 and TRBJ1-3; no reliable D call. Trimming removed 0 bases at V and 2 bases at J, with 18 bases between. The germline V gene encodes CDR1 SGDLS and CDR2 YYNGEE. This CDR3 comprises 18 residues. The CDR3 DNA follows: TGTGCCAGCAGCGTAGGCGGTCGCAGTTATGTAGCTGGAAACACCATATATTTT. It encodes CASSVGGRSYVAGNTIYF.

The V gene is TRBV5-6, the J gene TRBJ1-2; D unclear. CDR1 is SGHDT and CDR2 is YYEEEE in the germline V gene. There are 12 residues in the CDR3. Trimming stripped 2 bases from V and 6 bases from J, with 8 bases between. The CDR3 region has the DNA TGTGCCAGCAGCTTCCGGGGTAATGGCTACACCTTC. The encoded protein is CASSFRGNGYTF.

This chain joins TRBV5-1 and TRBJ1-2; maybe TRBD1 (6 bases). CDR1 SGHRS and CDR2 YFSETQ come from the germline V gene. V lost 5 bases, J lost 6 bases, and 20 bases lay in between. The CDR3 sequence is 15 residues long. Written as DNA, the CDR3 is TGCGCCAGCAGTAGACCGACCGCGGGGGGCGATGGCTACACCTTC. Protein: CASSRPTAGGDGYTF.

For this clone: The sample contains more than one DNA sequence encoding this CDR3. This sequence joins TRBV19 and TRBJ1-5; D may be TRBD1 (5 bases). The CDR3 extends over 15 amino acids. Germline lookup yields CDR1 LNHDA and CDR2 SQIVND (reference sequence). V lost 4 bases, J lost 2 bases, and 12 bases lay in between. The CDR3 coding sequence is TGTGCCAGTAGTAGCGGGACTCTAGGCAATCAGCCCCAGCATTTT. Its protein is CASSSGTLGNQPQHF.

This chain uses TRBV5-4 with TRBJ2-3, with D tentatively TRBD2 (5 bases). V was shortened by 4 bases and J by 0 bases, with 6 bases between the two germline ends. The CDR3 extends over 13 amino acids. The germline CDR1 and CDR2 sequences are SGHNT and YYREEE (reference sequence). This CDR3 is CASSRTSTDTQYF. CDR3 coding DNA: TGTGCCAGCAGCCGGACTAGCACAGATACGCAGTATTTT.

As for this clone: The identical CDR3 is also encoded by other nucleotide sequences in the sample. The CDR3: CASSPGTSGASYEQYF. Here the CDR3 DNA reads TGCGCCAGCAGCCCGGGAACTAGCGGGGCCTCCTACGAGCAGTACTTC. The chain employs TRBV5-1 and TRBJ2-7; TRBD2 agrees at 10 bases. The germline V gene has CDR1 SGHRS and CDR2 YFSETQ. V shed 4 bases and J 0 bases; nucleotides not matched to a gene: 7. The CDR3 runs to 16 residues.

This chain uses TRBV3-1 (or the pseudogene TRBV3-2) with TRBJ1-2; 12 bases map to TRBD1. The CDR3 extends over 14 amino acids. Trimming at V came to 4 bases and at J to 4 bases, leaving 1 base not matched to a gene. From germline, CDR1 is LGHDT and CDR2 YNNKEL (reference sequence). DNA for the CDR3: TGTGCCAGCAGCCGGGACAGGGGGCCCTATGGCTACACCTTC. This gives the protein CASSRDRGPYGYTF.

This sequence joins TRBV7-9 and TRBJ1-4; the D gene is possibly TRBD1 (5 bases). Germline values: CDR1 SEHNR, CDR2 FQNEAQ (reference sequence). CDR3 length: 14 amino acids. The V end lost 5 bases, the J end lost 5 bases, and 12 bases lay between the germline ends. The CDR3 sequence is CASSDRGINEKLFF. DNA of the CDR3: TGTGCCAGCAGCGACCGGGGGATAAATGAAAAACTGTTTTTT.

The chain is built from TRBV28 and TRBJ2-1, with D possibly TRBD1 on 6 matching bases. CDR3 length: 13 residues. V was cut by 5 bases and J by 3 bases, with 8 bases left in between. The V gene's germline CDR1 is MDHEN and CDR2 SYDVKM. CDR3 sequence reads: CASSRQVYNEQFF. For the CDR3, the DNA is TGTGCCAGCAGTCGACAGGTCTACAATGAGCAGTTCTTC.

The rearrangement uses TRBV6-1 and TRBJ1-1; D might be TRBD1 (6 bases). Germline V gene data show CDR1 as MNHNS and CDR2 as SASEGT. With 6 bases removed from V and 1 base from J, the gap between germline ends came to 9 bases. The CDR3 loop spans 13 amino acids. The CDR3 here is CASRTGTNTEAFF. Here the CDR3 DNA reads TGTGCCAGCAGAACAGGGACGAACACTGAAGCTTTCTTT.

The genes are TRBV19 and TRBJ1-2, with 7 bases matching TRBD1. Per germline, CDR1 LNHDA and CDR2 SQIVND (reference sequence). CDR3 length: 15 residues. Trimming at V came to 7 bases and at J to 4 bases, leaving 12 bases not matched to a gene. CDR3: CASNPGRDRVYGYTF. The CDR3 nucleotides read TGTGCCAGTAACCCGGGAAGGGACAGAGTCTATGGCTACACCTTC.

This clone was detected only a few times. The chain couples TRBV3-1 (or the pseudogene TRBV3-2) to TRBJ2-2, with 9 bases matching TRBD2. Germline V CDR1 and CDR2: LGHDT, YNNKEL (reference sequence). The CDR3 has 15 residues. Trimming removed 3 bases from V and 4 bases from J; junction bases left unmatched: 3. CDR3 sequence: CASSQRGGSTGELFF. As DNA, the CDR3 is TGTGCCAGCAGCCAGCGGGGGGGGAGCACCGGGGAGCTGTTTTTT.

The CDR3 bases are TGCAGCGTAAAGACTAGCGGGGGGCCTTACAATGAGCAGTTCTTC. It is translated as CSVKTSGGPYNEQFF. The chain joins TRBV29-1 to TRBJ2-1; TRBD2 agrees at 13 bases. The J segment lost 4 bases and the V segment lost 6 bases, leaving 6 bases of the junction unmatched. The CDR3 is 15 residues long. The V gene's germline CDR1 is SQVTM and CDR2 ANQGSEA.

This chain links TRBV27 with TRBJ2-1; 14 nucleotides line up with TRBD2. CDR1 MNHEY and CDR2 SMNVEV come from the germline V gene (reference sequence). CDR3 length equals 17 residues. V was pared by 5 bases and J by 4 bases, with 7 bases of the junction left unmatched. The CDR3 DNA reads TGTGCCAGCAGTATTATAGGGACTAGCGGGGGATACAATGAGCAGTTCTTC. This codes for CASSIIGTSGGYNEQFF.

V gene TRBV5-6 combines with J gene TRBJ2-5; maybe TRBD2 (5 bases). V was trimmed by 0 bases and J by 3 bases, leaving 6 bases between them. CDR1 and CDR2 (germline): SGHDT, YYEEEE. There are 13 residues in the CDR3. The CDR3 DNA reads as TGTGCCAGCAGCTTGGACGGGGAAGAGACCCAGTACTTC. This sequence encodes CASSLDGEETQYF.

V gene TRBV10-3 combines with J gene TRBJ2-5; D unresolved. The germline V and J ends were trimmed by 3 bases and 3 bases, with 14 bases remaining between them. The CDR3 runs 15 residues. Looked up from germline, CDR1 is ENHRY and CDR2 is SYGVKD. The CDR3 sequence: CAISEEDLAEETQYF. In nucleotides, the CDR3 is TGTGCCATCAGTGAAGAGGATTTGGCGGAAGAGACCCAGTACTTC.

The chain has TRBV12-3 or TRBV12-4 and TRBJ1-1; TRBD1 agrees at 8 bases. J lost 11 bases, V lost 7 bases, and 6 bases had no gene match. This CDR3 comprises 11 residues. The CDR3 loop is CASTRTGLAFF. The CDR3 DNA follows: TGTGCCAGCACTAGGACAGGGCTGGCTTTCTTT.

Turning to this clone: Other DNA sequences in this sample translate to the same CDR3. The rearrangement joins TRBV5-1 to TRBJ2-5; 8 positions match TRBD2. CDR3 length equals 14 residues. Per the germline V gene, CDR1 is SGHRS and CDR2 is YFSETQ. Losses at the gene ends were 1 base for V and 4 bases for J; bases not matched to a gene: 3. The CDR3 bases are TGCGCCAGCAGCTTGACGGGGGGGCGAGAGACCCAGTACTTC. Its protein is CASSLTGGRETQYF.

The V and J genes are TRBV2 and TRBJ1-5; no clear D. The CDR3 loop spans 13 amino acids. Germline assignment: CDR1 SNHLY and CDR2 FYNNEI. The V end was cut by 6 bases, the J end by 3 bases, with 9 bases between. In DNA form, the CDR3 reads TGTGCCAGCAGCGTCGGAGACAATCAGCCCCAGCATTTT. Translated: CASSVGDNQPQHF.

The CDR3 coding sequence is TGTGCCAGCTCACTTAACCGGGGACAGGGTGGTAATCAGCCCCAGCATTTT. Translation: CASSLNRGQGGNQPQHF. The V call is TRBV18, the J call TRBJ1-5, with 9 bases identical to TRBD1. The CDR3 loop spans 17 amino acids. Germline CDR1 reads KGHSH; CDR2 reads LQKENI. Trimming at V came to 4 bases and at J to 4 bases, leaving 11 bases not matched to a gene. Drawing the rest from reference TRBV18 and TRBJ1-5, the complete variable domain is NAGVMQNPRHLVRRRGQEARLRCSPMKGHSHVYWYRQLPEEGLKFMVYLQKENIIDESGMPKERFSAEFPKEGPSILRIQQVVRGDSAAYFCASSLNRGQGGNQPQHFGDGTRLSIL.